Listed here is a single T cell receptor beta chain. The antigen is unknown. These data belong to a study of OX40 agonist ivuxolimab in advanced cancers. Study as a whole: Partial responses were observed in three patients, of whom one had hepatocellular carcinoma and two had cutaneous melanoma.

Whole-study results and caveats: At 0.1-3.0 mg/kg, partial responders had clonal expansion among the lowest observed.

The method was immunoSEQ multiplex PCR; TCRdb's version includes in-frame clones alone and lacks a portion of them. Of about 64,000 clones detected, 80% appear once; the ten largest clones hold 0.95% to 1.5%. The source is an adult with an advanced solid tumor such as melanoma, head and neck, liver or kidney cancer. The sample here was CD4+ or CD8+ T cells sorted from blood, taken in a trial of the OX40 agonist ivuxolimab.

CDR3 amino acids: CASSLSRNTGELFF. The CDR3 region has the DNA TGTGCCAGCAGCTTGTCCCGAAACACCGGGGAGCTGTTTTTT. The chain recombines TRBV7-2 with TRBJ2-2; D is unclear. Germline V CDR1 and CDR2: SGHTA, FQGNSA. The V end was cut by 3 bases, the J end by 2 bases, with 7 bases between. The CDR3 consists of 14 residues.